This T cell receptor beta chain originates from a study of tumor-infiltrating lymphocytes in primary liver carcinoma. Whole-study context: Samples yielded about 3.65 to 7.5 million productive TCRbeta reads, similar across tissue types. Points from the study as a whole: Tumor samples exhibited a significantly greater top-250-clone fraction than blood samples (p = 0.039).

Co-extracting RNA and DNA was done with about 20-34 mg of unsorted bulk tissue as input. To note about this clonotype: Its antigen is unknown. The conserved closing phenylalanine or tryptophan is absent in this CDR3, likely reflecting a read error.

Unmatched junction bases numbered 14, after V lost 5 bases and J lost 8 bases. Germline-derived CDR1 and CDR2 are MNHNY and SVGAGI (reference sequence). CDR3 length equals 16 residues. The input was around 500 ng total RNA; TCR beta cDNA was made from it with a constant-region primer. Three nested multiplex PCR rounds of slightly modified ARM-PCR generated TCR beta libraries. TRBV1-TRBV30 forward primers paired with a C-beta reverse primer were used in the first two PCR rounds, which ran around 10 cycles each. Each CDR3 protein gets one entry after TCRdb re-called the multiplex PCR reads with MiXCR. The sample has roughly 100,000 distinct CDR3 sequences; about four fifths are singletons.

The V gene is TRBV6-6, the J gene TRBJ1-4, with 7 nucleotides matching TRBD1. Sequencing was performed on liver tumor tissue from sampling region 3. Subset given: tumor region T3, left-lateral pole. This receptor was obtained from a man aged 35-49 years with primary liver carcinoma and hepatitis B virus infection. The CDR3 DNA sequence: TGTGCCAGCAGTAACCGAGACAGGGTGCGAGGCGAAAAACTGTTTCTT. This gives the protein CASSNRDRVRGEKLFL.